This T cell receptor beta chain was sequenced during a study of memory CD4+ T cells and cytomegalovirus serostatus. About the study: Healthy Belgian adult donors included nine or ten CMV-positive and 20 to 30 CMV-negative people.

Single viable CD3+CD4+CD8-CD45RO+ cells were sorted as the memory CD4+ T cells. This clone has more than one count but fewer than ten. Antigen specificity is unknown. TCRdb's copy holds only in-frame clones and misses some; the assay was immunoSEQ multiplex PCR. The table lists fewer than 35,000 clones, 70% to 80% of them singletons, with around 0.68% in the top ten. Broader study findings: Of more than 150 reported CMV TCRbeta sequences, some 67 were found in memory CD4+ repertoires. The CMV-associated TCR signature appears largely within the CD4+ memory repertoire.

Sequencing was done on a sample of memory CD4+ T cells from blood. The origin of this receptor is an adult in good health and CMV-seronegative.

CDR3 in amino acids: CASSFGQGGEKLFF. The DNA for the CDR3 is TGCGCCAGCAGCTTCGGCCAGGGAGGTGAAAAACTGTTTTTT. The chain uses TRBV5-1 and TRBJ1-4, with a possible D match to TRBD1 (5 bases). CDR3 length equals 14 residues. The germline V and J ends were trimmed by 2 bases and 7 bases, with 12 bases remaining between them. The germline gives CDR1 SGHRS, CDR2 YFSETQ.